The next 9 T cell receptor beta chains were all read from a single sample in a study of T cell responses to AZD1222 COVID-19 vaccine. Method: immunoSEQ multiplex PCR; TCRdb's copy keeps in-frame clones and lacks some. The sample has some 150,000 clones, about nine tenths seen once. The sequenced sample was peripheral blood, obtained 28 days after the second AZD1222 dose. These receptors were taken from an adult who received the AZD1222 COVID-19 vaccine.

CDR3 sequence reads: CASSLGTSGGDEQFF. The CDR3 region has the DNA TGTGCCAGCAGCTTGGGGACTAGCGGAGGGGATGAGCAGTTCTTC. The chain uses TRBV11-3 and TRBJ2-1; 11 nucleotides agree with TRBD2. The CDR3 extends over 15 amino acids. Germline CDR1 SGHNT, CDR2 YENEEA. V gave up 3 bases and J gave up 8 bases; unmatched junction bases: 6.

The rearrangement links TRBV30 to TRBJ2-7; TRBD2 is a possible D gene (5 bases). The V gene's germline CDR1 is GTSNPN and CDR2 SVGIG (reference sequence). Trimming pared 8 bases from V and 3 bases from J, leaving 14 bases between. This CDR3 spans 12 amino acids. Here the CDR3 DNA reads TGTGCCAGTACGACGGGGTACTACGAGCAGTACTTC. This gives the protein CASTTGYYEQYF.

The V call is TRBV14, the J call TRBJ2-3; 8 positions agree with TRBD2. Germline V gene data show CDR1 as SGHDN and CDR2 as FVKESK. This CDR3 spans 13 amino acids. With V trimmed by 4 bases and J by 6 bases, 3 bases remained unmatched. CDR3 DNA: TGTGCCAGCAGCCCCCGACTAGCGGATACGCAGTATTTT. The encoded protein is CASSPRLADTQYF.

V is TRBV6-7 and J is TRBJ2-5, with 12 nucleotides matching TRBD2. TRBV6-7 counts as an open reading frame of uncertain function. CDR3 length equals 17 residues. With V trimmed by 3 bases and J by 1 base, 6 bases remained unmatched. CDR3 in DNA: TGTGCCAGCAGTTATCCCCTAGCGGGAGGGCCCCAAGAGACCCAGTACTTC. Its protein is CASSYPLAGGPQETQYF.

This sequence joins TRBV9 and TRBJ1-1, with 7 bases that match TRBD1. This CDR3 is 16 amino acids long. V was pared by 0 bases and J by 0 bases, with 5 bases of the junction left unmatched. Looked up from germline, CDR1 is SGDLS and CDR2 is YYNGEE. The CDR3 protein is CASSVGTGLMNTEAFF. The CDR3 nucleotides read TGTGCCAGCAGCGTAGGGACAGGTCTGATGAACACTGAAGCTTTCTTT. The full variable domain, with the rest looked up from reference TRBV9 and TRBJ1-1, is DSGVTQTPKHLITATGQRVTLRCSPRSGDLSVYWYQQSLDQGLQFLIQYYNGEERAKGNILERFSAQQFPDLHSELNLSSLELGDSALYFCASSVGTGLMNTEAFFGQGTRLTVV.

CDR3 sequence: CASSLAGTGSYNEQFF. Here the CDR3 DNA reads TGTGCCAGCAGCTTAGCTGGGACAGGTTCGTACAATGAGCAGTTCTTC. The gene calls are TRBV7-2 and TRBJ2-1; 8 bases line up with TRBD1. The CDR3 loop spans 16 amino acids. The V gene end was trimmed by 0 bases and the J gene end by 4 bases; junction bases not matched to a gene: 5. Germline V CDR1 and CDR2: SGHTA, FQGNSA.

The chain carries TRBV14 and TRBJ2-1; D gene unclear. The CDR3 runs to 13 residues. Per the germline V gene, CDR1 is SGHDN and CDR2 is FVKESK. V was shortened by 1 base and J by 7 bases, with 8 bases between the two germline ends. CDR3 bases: TGTGCCAGCAGCCAAGTCTTAGGGAATGAGCAGTTCTTC. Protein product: CASSQVLGNEQFF. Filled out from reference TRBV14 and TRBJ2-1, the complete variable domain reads EAGVTQFPSHSVIEKGQTVTLRCDPISGHDNLYWYRRVMGKEIKFLLHFVKESKQDESGMPNNRFLAERTGGTYSTLKVQPAELEDSGVYFCASSQVLGNEQFFGPGTRLTVL.

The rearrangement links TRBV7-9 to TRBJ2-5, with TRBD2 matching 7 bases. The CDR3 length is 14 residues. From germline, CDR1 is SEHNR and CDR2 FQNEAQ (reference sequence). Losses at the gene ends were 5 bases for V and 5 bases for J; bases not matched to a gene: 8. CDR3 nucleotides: TGTGCCAGCAGCACTACGGGGGGATCTGAGACCCAGTACTTC. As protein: CASSTTGGSETQYF. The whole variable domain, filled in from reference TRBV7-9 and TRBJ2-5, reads DTGVSQNPRHKITKRGQNVTFRCDPISEHNRLYWYRQTLGQGPEFLTYFQNEAQLEKSRLLSDRFSAERPKGSFSTLEIQRTEQGDSAMYLCASSTTGGSETQYFGPGTRLLVL.

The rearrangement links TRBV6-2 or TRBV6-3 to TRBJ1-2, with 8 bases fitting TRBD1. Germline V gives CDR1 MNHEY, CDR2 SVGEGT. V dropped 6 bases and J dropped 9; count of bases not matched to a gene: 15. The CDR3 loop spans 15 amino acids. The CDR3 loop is CASSRAMTGATSYTF. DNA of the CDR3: TGTGCCAGCAGCCGAGCTATGACAGGGGCGACGAGCTACACCTTC.